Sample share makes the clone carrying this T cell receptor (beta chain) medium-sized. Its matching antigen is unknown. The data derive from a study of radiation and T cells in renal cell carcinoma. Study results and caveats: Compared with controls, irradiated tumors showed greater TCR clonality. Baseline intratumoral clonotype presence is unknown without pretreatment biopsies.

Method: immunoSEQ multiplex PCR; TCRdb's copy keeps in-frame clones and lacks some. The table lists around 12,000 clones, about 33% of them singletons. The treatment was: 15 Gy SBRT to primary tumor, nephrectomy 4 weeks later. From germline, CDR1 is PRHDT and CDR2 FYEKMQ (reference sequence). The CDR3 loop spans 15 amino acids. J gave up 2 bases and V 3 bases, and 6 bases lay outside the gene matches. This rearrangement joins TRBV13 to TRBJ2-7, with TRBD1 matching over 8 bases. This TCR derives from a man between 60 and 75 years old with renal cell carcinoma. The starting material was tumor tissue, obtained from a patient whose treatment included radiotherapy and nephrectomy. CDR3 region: CASSFGTGGPYEQYF. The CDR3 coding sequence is TGTGCCAGCAGCTTTGGTACAGGGGGGCCCTACGAGCAGTACTTC.